The rows below give T cell receptor beta chains drawn from one sample of a study of CD8+ T cells in alopecia areata. Profiled with immunoSEQ multiplex PCR; TCRdb holds only in-frame clones, not every one. The sample has some 200,000 clones, about three fifths seen once; the top ten hold 3.3%. The sequences come from CD4+ T cells sorted from blood, collected at week 4, from a patient treated with tofacitinib. The receptors here all came from a human donor with alopecia areata. The CDR3 runs from the conserved cysteine through the conserved F or W. Fields, in order: CDR3 length, clone size, D gene, V gene, J gene, CDR3 protein, CDR3 DNA. D genes are given only for firm matches. Part of the rows lack a size; the others show once, few, many or a class for expanded clones.

cdr3_length: 13
clone_size: once
d_call: NA
v_call: TRBV30
j_call: TRBJ1-6
cdr3_aa: CAYSGTGNSPLHF
cdr3_nt: TGTGCCTACTCCGGGACCGGGAATTCACCCCTCCACTTT

cdr3_length: 15
clone_size: NA
d_call: TRBD1
v_call: TRBV29-1
j_call: TRBJ2-1
cdr3_aa: CSVAGQGGPYNEQFF
cdr3_nt: TGCAGCGTTGCTGGACAGGGGGGCCCCTACAATGAGCAGTTCTTC

cdr3_length: 17
clone_size: NA
d_call: NA
v_call: TRBV7-9
j_call: TRBJ1-5
cdr3_aa: CASRSTDAGALVQPQHF
cdr3_nt: TGTGCCAGCAGATCTACCGACGCGGGGGCGCTGGTTCAGCCCCAGCATTTT

cdr3_length: 17
clone_size: few
d_call: NA
v_call: TRBV27
j_call: TRBJ2-6
cdr3_aa: CASTHNLLPPGANVLTF
cdr3_nt: TGTGCCAGCACGCATAACTTACTCCCCCCTGGGGCCAACGTCCTGACTTTC

cdr3_length: 16
clone_size: NA
d_call: TRBD2
v_call: TRBV7-2
j_call: TRBJ2-3
cdr3_aa: CASSLVAGISTDTQYF
cdr3_nt: TGTGCCAGCAGCTTAGTAGCGGGAATTAGCACAGATACGCAGTATTTT

cdr3_length: 14
clone_size: few
d_call: TRBD2
v_call: TRBV5-1
j_call: TRBJ2-7
cdr3_aa: CASSSGGSPYEQYF
cdr3_nt: TGCGCCAGCAGCTCCGGGGGGTCCCCCTACGAGCAGTACTTC

cdr3_length: 13
clone_size: NA
d_call: NA
v_call: TRBV18
j_call: TRBJ2-5
cdr3_aa: CASSPSGQETQYF
cdr3_nt: TGTGCCAGCTCACCTTCTGGACAAGAGACCCAGTACTTC

cdr3_length: 13
clone_size: NA
d_call: NA
v_call: TRBV30
j_call: TRBJ1-5
cdr3_aa: CAWSVGGVEPQHF
cdr3_nt: TGTGCCTGGAGTGTCGGAGGGGTCGAGCCCCAGCATTTT

cdr3_length: 13
clone_size: NA
d_call: NA
v_call: TRBV7-2
j_call: TRBJ1-2
cdr3_aa: CASSLGDGYGYTF
cdr3_nt: TGTGCCAGCAGCTTAGGGGACGGCTATGGCTACACCTTC

cdr3_length: 14
clone_size: NA
d_call: TRBD1
v_call: TRBV27
j_call: TRBJ2-5
cdr3_aa: CASSLTGNQETQYF
cdr3_nt: TGTGCCAGCAGTTTGACAGGGAACCAAGAGACCCAGTACTTC

cdr3_length: 11
clone_size: NA
d_call: NA
v_call: TRBV20-1
j_call: TRBJ2-7
cdr3_aa: CSARGPFKQYF
cdr3_nt: TGCAGTGCCCGGGGGCCATTCAAGCAGTACTTC

cdr3_length: 12
clone_size: NA
d_call: TRBD1
v_call: TRBV28
j_call: TRBJ1-2
cdr3_aa: CASGTGRYGYTF
cdr3_nt: TGTGCCAGCGGGACAGGGCGTTATGGCTACACCTTC

cdr3_length: 14
clone_size: NA
d_call: NA
v_call: TRBV25-1
j_call: TRBJ1-2
cdr3_aa: CASSESVGGYGYTF
cdr3_nt: TGTGCCAGCAGTGAATCGGTAGGGGGATATGGCTACACCTTC

cdr3_length: 12
clone_size: few
d_call: NA
v_call: TRBV18
j_call: TRBJ1-1
cdr3_aa: CASSLQNTEAFF
cdr3_nt: TGTGCCAGCTCACTACAGAACACTGAAGCTTTCTTT

cdr3_length: 16
clone_size: NA
d_call: TRBD1
v_call: TRBV27
j_call: TRBJ2-1
cdr3_aa: CASRSTTETGGYEQFF
cdr3_nt: TGTGCCAGCAGATCCACAACAGAGACAGGGGGCTATGAGCAGTTCTTC

cdr3_length: 12
clone_size: NA
d_call: NA
v_call: TRBV6-6
j_call: TRBJ1-3
cdr3_aa: CASRGPGNTIYF
cdr3_nt: TGTGCCAGCAGGGGGCCTGGAAACACCATATATTTT

cdr3_length: 14
clone_size: once
d_call: NA
v_call: TRBV7-9
j_call: TRBJ1-6
cdr3_aa: CASSPQGSNSPLHF
cdr3_nt: TGTGCCAGCAGCCCGCAGGGTAGTAATTCACCCCTCCACTTT

cdr3_length: 12
clone_size: few
d_call: NA
v_call: TRBV28
j_call: TRBJ2-7
cdr3_aa: CASSSSGLEQYF
cdr3_nt: TGTGCCAGCAGTTCCTCGGGCCTGGAGCAGTACTTC

cdr3_length: 13
clone_size: NA
d_call: TRBD1
v_call: TRBV30
j_call: TRBJ2-7
cdr3_aa: CAWSEWDRSYLLF
cdr3_nt: TGTGCCTGGAGCGAATGGGACAGGAGTTACCTTTTGTTC

cdr3_length: 11
clone_size: few
d_call: NA
v_call: TRBV5-6
j_call: TRBJ2-5
cdr3_aa: CASSHRVGWYF
cdr3_nt: TGTGCCAGCAGCCACAGGGTTGGGTGGTACTTC

cdr3_length: 13
clone_size: NA
d_call: NA
v_call: TRBV5-4
j_call: TRBJ1-2
cdr3_aa: CASSHSSKGSYTF
cdr3_nt: TGTGCCAGCAGCCATTCTTCCAAGGGTAGCTACACCTTC

cdr3_length: 14
clone_size: few
d_call: TRBD1
v_call: TRBV18
j_call: TRBJ2-7
cdr3_aa: CASSPRDRSYEQYF
cdr3_nt: TGTGCCAGCTCACCGCGGGACAGGTCCTACGAGCAGTACTTC

cdr3_length: 11
clone_size: NA
d_call: NA
v_call: TRBV7-2
j_call: TRBJ2-3
cdr3_aa: CASTPGDTQYF
cdr3_nt: TGTGCCAGCACCCCGGGCGATACGCAGTATTTT

cdr3_length: 13
clone_size: NA
d_call: NA
v_call: TRBV5-5
j_call: TRBJ2-1
cdr3_aa: CASSLYVSNEQFF
cdr3_nt: TGTGCCAGCAGCTTGTACGTGAGCAATGAGCAGTTCTTC

cdr3_length: 15
clone_size: NA
d_call: NA
v_call: TRBV4-1
j_call: TRBJ1-5
cdr3_aa: CASSQAGKSNQPQHF
cdr3_nt: TGCGCCAGCAGCCAAGCGGGTAAAAGCAATCAGCCCCAGCATTTT

cdr3_length: 14
clone_size: NA
d_call: NA
v_call: TRBV27
j_call: TRBJ2-7
cdr3_aa: CASGPDRRSYEQYF
cdr3_nt: TGTGCCAGCGGACCCGACAGACGATCCTACGAGCAGTACTTC

cdr3_length: 12
clone_size: NA
d_call: TRBD1
v_call: TRBV29-1
j_call: TRBJ2-1
cdr3_aa: CSGGQGTDEQFF
cdr3_nt: TGCAGCGGTGGACAGGGAACGGATGAGCAGTTCTTC

cdr3_length: 14
clone_size: NA
d_call: NA
v_call: TRBV29-1
j_call: TRBJ2-3
cdr3_aa: CSVEDLTSTDTQYF
cdr3_nt: TGCAGCGTTGAGGATTTGACTAGCACAGATACGCAGTATTTT

cdr3_length: 19
clone_size: NA
d_call: TRBD1
v_call: TRBV27
j_call: TRBJ2-5
cdr3_aa: CASSLNFFFPRDSQETQYF
cdr3_nt: TGTGCCAGCAGTTTAAACTTCTTCTTCCCCCGGGACAGCCAAGAGACCCAGTACTTC

cdr3_length: 15
clone_size: NA
d_call: NA
v_call: TRBV19
j_call: TRBJ2-1
cdr3_aa: CASSMLRQASNEQFF
cdr3_nt: TGTGCCAGTAGTATGTTAAGACAGGCCTCCAATGAGCAGTTCTTC

cdr3_length: 10
clone_size: NA
d_call: NA
v_call: TRBV29-1
j_call: TRBJ2-1
cdr3_aa: CSAGYNEQFF
cdr3_nt: TGCAGTGCGGGTTACAATGAGCAGTTCTTC

cdr3_length: 19
clone_size: few
d_call: TRBD2
v_call: TRBV14
j_call: TRBJ2-3
cdr3_aa: CASSQDRRLAGRLRDTQYF
cdr3_nt: TGTGCCAGCAGCCAAGATCGAAGGCTAGCGGGGAGGCTTAGGGATACGCAGTATTTT

cdr3_length: 14
clone_size: NA
d_call: NA
v_call: TRBV6-6
j_call: TRBJ2-4
cdr3_aa: CASSPQLIKNIQYF
cdr3_nt: TGTGCCAGCAGTCCACAACTCATCAAAAACATTCAGTACTTC

cdr3_length: 15
clone_size: few
d_call: NA
v_call: TRBV27
j_call: TRBJ2-5
cdr3_aa: CASSPKGLYQETQYF
cdr3_nt: TGTGCCAGCAGTCCAAAGGGACTCTACCAAGAGACCCAGTACTTC

cdr3_length: 15
clone_size: NA
d_call: NA
v_call: TRBV4-1
j_call: TRBJ1-2
cdr3_aa: CASSPTDANNYGYTF
cdr3_nt: TGCGCCAGCAGCCCGACGGATGCAAATAACTATGGCTACACCTTC

cdr3_length: 16
clone_size: NA
d_call: NA
v_call: TRBV11-2
j_call: TRBJ2-3
cdr3_aa: CASSSTASPTTDTQYF
cdr3_nt: TGTGCCAGCAGCTCCACCGCATCCCCTACCACAGATACGCAGTATTTT

cdr3_length: 14
clone_size: NA
d_call: NA
v_call: TRBV29-1
j_call: TRBJ2-3
cdr3_aa: CSVLVRGPTDTQYF
cdr3_nt: TGCAGCGTCCTGGTTAGGGGCCCCACAGATACGCAGTATTTT

cdr3_length: 13
clone_size: NA
d_call: NA
v_call: TRBV2
j_call: TRBJ2-4
cdr3_aa: CASSEQGPGIQYF
cdr3_nt: TGTGCCAGCAGTGAACAGGGCCCTGGCATTCAGTACTTC

cdr3_length: 11
clone_size: NA
d_call: NA
v_call: TRBV20-1
j_call: TRBJ2-5
cdr3_aa: CSAPTRGTQYF
cdr3_nt: TGCAGTGCTCCGACCCGTGGGACCCAGTACTTC

cdr3_length: 15
clone_size: NA
d_call: NA
v_call: TRBV5-1
j_call: TRBJ1-2
cdr3_aa: CASSLAPGMSDGYTF
cdr3_nt: TGCGCCAGCAGCTTGGCCCCAGGGATGTCGGATGGCTACACCTTC

cdr3_length: 14
clone_size: NA
d_call: TRBD1
v_call: TRBV30
j_call: TRBJ2-2
cdr3_aa: CAWSGQGVSGELFF
cdr3_nt: TGTGCCTGGTCGGGACAGGGGGTATCCGGGGAGCTGTTTTTT

cdr3_length: 11
clone_size: NA
d_call: NA
v_call: TRBV28
j_call: TRBJ1-1
cdr3_aa: CASSINTEAFF
cdr3_nt: TGTGCCAGCAGCATTAACACTGAAGCTTTCTTT

cdr3_length: 15
clone_size: NA
d_call: NA
v_call: TRBV11-2
j_call: TRBJ2-3
cdr3_aa: CASSHIRGNTDTQYF
cdr3_nt: TGTGCCAGCAGCCATATCCGGGGGAACACAGATACGCAGTATTTT